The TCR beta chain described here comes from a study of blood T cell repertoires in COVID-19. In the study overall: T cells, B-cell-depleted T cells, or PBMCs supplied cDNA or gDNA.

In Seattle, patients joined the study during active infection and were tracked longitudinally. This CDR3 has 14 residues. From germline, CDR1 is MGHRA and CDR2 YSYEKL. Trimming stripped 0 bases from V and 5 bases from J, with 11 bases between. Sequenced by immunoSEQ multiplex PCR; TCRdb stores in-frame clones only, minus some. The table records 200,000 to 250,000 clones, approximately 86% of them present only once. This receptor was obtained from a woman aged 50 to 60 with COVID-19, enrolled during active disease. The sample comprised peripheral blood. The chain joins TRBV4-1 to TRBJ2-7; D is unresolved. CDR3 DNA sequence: TGCGCCAGCAGCCAAGAACTCTTCACGGACGAGCAGTACTTC. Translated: CASSQELFTDEQYF.